This record concerns one T cell receptor (beta chain) sequence. Its antigen remains unidentified. The data are from a study of T cell responses to AZD1222 COVID-19 vaccine. Study-wide results and caveats: Donors were mostly white British, more females; clonal diversity possibly underestimated. The study found vaccine-associated CD4 TCRs spanning spike, dominant at 160-218 and 743-854.

The CDR3 length is 14 residues. V dropped 2 bases and J dropped 4 bases, with 9 bases sitting between them. Germline CDR1 reads SEHNR; CDR2 reads FQNEAQ (reference sequence). The repertoire was sequenced with immunoSEQ multiplex PCR; TCRdb's copy has only in-frame clones and lacks some. The profile covers some 74,000 clones, with roughly nine tenths appearing a single time and 1% to 1.5% taken by the ten largest. The specimen comprised peripheral blood, sampled 28 days after the second AZD1222 dose. The TCR was taken from an adult who received the AZD1222 COVID-19 vaccine. The V call is TRBV7-9, the J call TRBJ1-3; D perhaps matches TRBD1 (5 bases). Here the CDR3 reads CASSLLQGGNTIYF. The DNA of the CDR3 is TGTGCCAGCAGCTTACTCCAGGGAGGAAACACCATATATTTT.